The rows below give T cell receptor beta chains drawn from one sample of a study of identical twins. TCRdb called the 5' RACE reads again in MiXCR, with one record for every CDR3 protein. There are 200,000 to 300,000 distinct CDR3 sequences in the sample; 5.5% to 8% occur only once, and more than 3% lies in the top ten. In addition, the sample was reused for a study of yellow fever vaccine responses in identical twins.

The specimen sequenced was memory (CD45RO+) T cells sorted from blood. These receptors were taken from a woman in her late teens or twenties in good health. Each CDR3 is given with its conserved first and last residue. A D gene is named only where the DNA matches it firmly. Clone size appears in some rows only: once, few, many, or a class for an expanded clone.

TRBV6-1,TRBD1,TRBJ2-1,.,CASSRRTGVRNEQFF,TGTGCCAGCAGTAGACGGACAGGGGTGAGGAATGAGCAGTTCTTC
TRBV12-3/TRBV12-4,TRBD2,TRBJ2-5,many,CASSPLAGGETQYF,TGTGCCAGCAGTCCCCTAGCGGGAGGAGAGACCCAGTACTTC
TRBV3-1,.,TRBJ1-3,few,CASSQAAVSGNTIYF,TGTGCCAGCAGCCAAGCGGCCGTCTCTGGAAACACCATATATTTT
TRBV29-1,TRBD1,TRBJ1-5,many,CSVTTGTASNQPQHF,TGCAGCGTTACCACCGGGACAGCTAGCAATCAGCCCCAGCATTTT
TRBV2,TRBD1,TRBJ2-3,many,CASSGTGVGTDTQYF,TGTGCCAGCAGTGGGACAGGGGTGGGCACAGATACGCAGTATTTT
TRBV11-2,.,TRBJ2-5,few,CASSTTGWGVQETQYF,TGTGCCAGCAGCACGACAGGGTGGGGGGTCCAAGAGACCCAGTACTTC
TRBV20-1,.,TRBJ2-2,many,CSARFRAGELFF,TGCAGTGCTAGATTCAGGGCCGGGGAGCTGTTTTTT
TRBV20-1,.,TRBJ2-7,.,CSASRESRSYEQYF,TGCAGTGCTAGTCGCGAATCCCGATCCTACGAGCAGTACTTC
TRBV13,.,TRBJ2-6,.,CASSSQRSGANVLTF,TGTGCCAGCAGCTCCCAGCGCTCTGGGGCCAACGTCCTGACTTTC
TRBV12-3/TRBV12-4,.,TRBJ1-5,many,CASSLAANQPQHF,TGTGCCAGCAGTTTAGCGGCAAATCAGCCCCAGCATTTT
TRBV7-2,.,TRBJ2-5,.,CASSLGGGVGETQYF,TGTGCCAGCAGCTTAGGGGGCGGGGTTGGAGAGACCCAGTACTTC
TRBV7-2,TRBD2,TRBJ2-7,.,CASSPGLAGSEQYF,TGTGCCAGCAGTCCGGGACTAGCGGGTAGCGAGCAGTACTTC
TRBV4-1,TRBD2,TRBJ2-1,few,CASSQVRGVSYNEQFF,TGCGCCAGCAGCCAAGTCCGGGGGGTCTCCTACAATGAGCAGTTCTTC
TRBV27,TRBD2,TRBJ2-7,few,CASRPAGVYEQYF,TGTGCCAGCAGACCGGCGGGGGTCTACGAGCAGTACTTC
TRBV20-1,TRBD2,TRBJ2-1,many,CSATGTSGRGSNEQFF,TGCAGTGCTACCGGGACTAGCGGTCGAGGTTCCAATGAGCAGTTCTTC
TRBV18,.,TRBJ1-1,many,CASSPNIGGGTEAFF,TGTGCCAGCTCACCCAACATAGGGGGTGGCACTGAAGCTTTCTTT